Shown below are 24 T cell receptor beta chains from a single sample sequenced in a study of cytomegalovirus exposure and HLA in healthy donors. It was with 60 Vbeta and 13 Jbeta primers that the PCR ran. Some clones are missing from TCRdb's copy, which holds only in-frame ones; the method was immunoSEQ multiplex PCR. The table lists 130,000 to 150,000 clones, about 84% of them singletons. Sequenced input: PBMCs. These receptors came from a young woman in good health and CMV-seropositive.

This chain links TRBV5-5 with TRBJ1-1; unclear D gene. This CDR3 region has 14 residues. The V and J ends lost 4 bases and 5 bases respectively, with 15 bases between them. Germline values: CDR1 SGHKS, CDR2 YYEKEE (reference sequence). Here the CDR3 reads CASSPRTSGTEAFF. DNA of the CDR3: TGTGCCAGCAGCCCACGGACGTCGGGGACTGAAGCTTTCTTT.

This chain joins TRBV7-9 and TRBJ2-2, with D maybe TRBD1 (6 bases). Germline CDR1 reads SEHNR; CDR2 reads FQNEAQ (reference sequence). Trimming left V 0 bases short and J 4 bases short, with 9 bases between. There are 15 residues in the CDR3. In nucleotides, the CDR3 is TGTGCCAGCAGCTTAGCGGGGGCTATCACCGGGGAGCTGTTTTTT. It translates to CASSLAGAITGELFF.

The chain combines TRBV19 with TRBJ1-3; unclear D gene. V lost 3 bases, J lost 4 bases, and 10 bases lay in between. Germline values: CDR1 LNHDA, CDR2 SQIVND (reference sequence). The CDR3 sequence is 14 residues long. CDR3 nucleotide sequence: TGTGCCAGTAGTATGCCAGCGGCAGGAAACACCATATATTTT. This codes for CASSMPAAGNTIYF.

This chain joins TRBV6-1 and TRBJ1-2; perhaps TRBD1 as D (6 bases). V gave up 2 bases and J gave up 6 bases, with 10 bases separating them. Germline V gene sequence: CDR1 MNHNS, CDR2 SASEGT. The CDR3 contains 13 residues. CDR3 sequence (DNA): TGTGCCAGCAGTGAAACAGGGCGAAATGGCTACACCTTC. Translated: CASSETGRNGYTF.

The CDR3 protein is CASTGTAYGYTF. CDR3 DNA sequence: TGTGCCAGCACCGGGACAGCCTATGGCTACACCTTC. This sequence joins TRBV7-9 and TRBJ1-2, with TRBD1 matching over 7 bases. J was trimmed by 4 bases and V by 7 bases; bases with no gene match: 3. The germline gives CDR1 SEHNR, CDR2 FQNEAQ (reference sequence). The CDR3 spans 12 residues.

The chain carries TRBV7-9 and TRBJ1-4; perhaps TRBD1 as D (5 bases). V was shortened by 2 bases and J by 4 bases, with 14 bases between the two germline ends. Germline V gene data show CDR1 as SEHNR and CDR2 as FQNEAQ (reference sequence). The CDR3 extends over 16 amino acids. The CDR3 spells CASSLSTGGVNEKLFF. In DNA form, the CDR3 reads TGTGCCAGCAGCTTATCAACCGGGGGAGTTAATGAAAAACTGTTTTTT. Variable domain in full (rest from reference TRBV7-9 and TRBJ1-4): DTGVSQNPRHKITKRGQNVTFRCDPISEHNRLYWYRQTLGQGPEFLTYFQNEAQLEKSRLLSDRFSAERPKGSFSTLEIQRTEQGDSAMYLCASSLSTGGVNEKLFFGSGTQLSVL.

This chain joins TRBV27 and TRBJ1-5, with TRBD1 matching 7 bases. This CDR3 comprises 18 residues. Germline V gives CDR1 MNHEY, CDR2 SMNVEV (reference sequence). V gave up 6 bases and J gave up 0 bases; unmatched junction bases: 14. CDR3 sequence reads: CASRRTGDGPSSNQPQHF. CDR3 coding DNA: TGTGCCAGCAGGCGAACAGGGGATGGTCCCTCTAGCAATCAGCCCCAGCATTTT.

V is TRBV25-1 and J is TRBJ2-7; possible D gene TRBD2, 7 bases. V lost 3 bases and J lost 3, with 18 bases in between. Germline V gene data show CDR1 as MGHDK and CDR2 as SYGVNS. The CDR3 has 16 residues. CDR3 nucleotides: TGTGCCAGCAGTGAGGGGGGGGAGACAGGCCACTACGAGCAGTACTTC. It translates to CASSEGGETGHYEQYF.

The chain is built from TRBV5-1 and TRBJ1-2; TRBD1 matches at 8 bases. The CDR3 covers 15 residues. V trimming: 4 bases; J trimming: 7 bases; junction bases outside the gene matches: 12. Germline-derived CDR1 and CDR2 are SGHRS and YFSETQ. The CDR3 loop reads CASSVKVQGVGGYTF. CDR3 DNA sequence: TGCGCCAGCAGCGTCAAGGTACAGGGGGTTGGTGGCTACACCTTC.

DNA for the CDR3: TGTGCCAGCTCACCACTGACTAGCCGCAATGAGCAGTTCTTC. This encodes CASSPLTSRNEQFF. The chain combines TRBV18 with TRBJ2-1, with 7 positions matching TRBD2. In germline, CDR1 is KGHSH, CDR2 LQKENI. This CDR3 has 14 amino acids. The junction had 3 bases not matched to a gene; V was cut back by 1 base and J by 6 bases.

This clone has only a few counts. The CDR3 sequence is CASSIGADYGYTF. The CDR3 DNA follows: TGTGCCAGTAGTATAGGCGCGGACTATGGCTACACCTTC. This chain uses TRBV19 with TRBJ1-2; no reliable D call. CDR1 LNHDA and CDR2 SQIVND come from the germline V gene (reference sequence). V lost 1 base to trimming and J lost 3 bases, with 6 bases between them. This CDR3 region has 13 residues.

The rearrangement links TRBV7-6 to TRBJ2-7, with 8 bases lining up with TRBD1. V shed 5 bases and J 5 bases; nucleotides not matched to a gene: 8. The CDR3 is made up of 14 amino acids. The germline V gene encodes CDR1 SGHVS and CDR2 FNYEAQ. The CDR3 DNA reads TGTGCCAGCAGCCTTGGACAGGGTATTGACGAGCAGTACTTC. It codes for CASSLGQGIDEQYF.

The chain has TRBV12-5 and TRBJ2-5, with D possibly matching TRBD2 (5 bases). V lost 1 base, J lost 2 bases, and 11 bases lay in between. The germline V gene has CDR1 LGHNT and CDR2 FRNRAP. There are 15 residues in the CDR3. The CDR3 sequence: CASGLGSGVQETQYF. DNA of the CDR3: TGTGCTAGTGGTTTGGGGTCCGGGGTACAAGAGACCCAGTACTTC.

Here the CDR3 reads CASSQDPTGGDEQFF. The CDR3 coding sequence is TGCGCCAGCAGCCAAGACCCGACAGGGGGTGATGAGCAGTTCTTC. The chain recombines TRBV4-1 with TRBJ2-1, with TRBD1 matching over 9 bases. The CDR3 runs to 15 residues. The V segment lost 0 bases and the J segment 8 bases; nucleotides outside the gene matches: 5. Germline V gene data show CDR1 as MGHRA and CDR2 as YSYEKL.

J is TRBJ1-1 and V is TRBV11-2, with TRBD1 matching 10 bases. The CDR3 consists of 18 residues. Germline V gives CDR1 SGHAT, CDR2 FQNNGV. Trimming cost V 3 bases and J 6 bases; bases outside gene matches: 16. The CDR3 DNA is TGTGCCAGCAGCTTCCGGAGACAGGGGGCCTTCCAGAGGGCTGAAGCTTTCTTT. Its protein is CASSFRRQGAFQRAEAFF.

This clone was recorded once. The chain couples TRBV4-3 to TRBJ1-4; D is unclear. CDR3 length: 13 amino acids. Trimming pared 2 bases from V and 8 bases from J, leaving 9 bases between. The germline V gene encodes CDR1 LGHNA and CDR2 YSLEER. CDR3 protein: CASSQLTGEKLFF. DNA for the CDR3: TGCGCCAGCAGCCAACTGACCGGGGAAAAACTGTTTTTT.

This clone was seen more than once but under ten times. The chain carries TRBV13 and TRBJ2-2, with 10 bases lining up with TRBD2. This CDR3 region has 16 residues. In germline, CDR1 is PRHDT, CDR2 FYEKMQ (reference sequence). Germline trimming cut 3 bases from V and 4 bases from J; bases unmatched to any gene: 5. CDR3 coding DNA: TGTGCCAGCAGCTTGGGACTAGCGCTTGGCACCGGGGAGCTGTTTTTT. Encoded protein: CASSLGLALGTGELFF.

About this clone: One end of the junction fails to match germline, which may point to a read error. This CDR3 is also generated by other DNA sequences in the sample. J is TRBJ1-2 and V is TRBV6-5; tentatively, D is TRBD1 (5 bases). Germline CDR1 MNHEY, CDR2 SVGAGI. CDR3 length: 13 residues. This CDR3 is CASSFQGNYGYTF. The CDR3 DNA follows: TGTGCCAGCAGTTTCCAGGGAAACTATGGTTACACCTTC.

In regard to this clone: This CDR3 fails to terminate in the conserved phenylalanine or tryptophan, so it likely reflects a read error. No DNA is shown, since the ends of the CDR3 on it are uncertain; the CDR3 is the one TCRdb lists. The chain links TRBV4-1 to TRBJ2-7; the table's TRBD1 call for D was not verified on the DNA. The germline CDR1 and CDR2 sequences are MGHRA and YSYEKL. The CDR3 spans 14 residues, counting both ends. CDR3 residues: CASSQGQGGYEHYL.

On this clone: One end of the junction varies from germline; a read error may be responsible. This chain connects TRBV7-9 to TRBJ2-7; 10 bases match TRBD1. CDR1 and CDR2 (germline): SEHNR, FQNEAQ (reference sequence). The CDR3 contains 14 residues. The CDR3 here is CSSSLGQGAYEQYF. CDR3 coding DNA: TGTTCCAGCAGCTTAGGACAGGGGGCCTACGAGCAGTACTTC.

J is TRBJ2-2 and V is TRBV4-1; no firm D call. This CDR3 comprises 15 residues. Trimming stripped 7 bases from V and 6 bases from J, with 18 bases between. Germline V gives CDR1 MGHRA, CDR2 YSYEKL. CDR3: CASTGYASSAGELFF. CDR3 in DNA: TGCGCCAGCACGGGTTATGCCAGCTCGGCCGGGGAGCTGTTTTTT.

The chain employs TRBV19 and TRBJ2-1; 9 bases are shared with TRBD1. The germline V gene has CDR1 LNHDA and CDR2 SQIVND (reference sequence). V shed 3 bases, J shed 12 bases, and the junction held 15 bases outside the gene matches. The CDR3 runs 16 residues. The CDR3 bases are TGTGCCAGTAGTATTCGCGGGACAGGGCTAAGTCAACGGCAGTTCTTC. Translated, it gives CASSIRGTGLSQRQFF.

The rearrangement uses TRBV13 and TRBJ2-4; TRBD1 aligns across 9 bases. CDR3 length equals 17 residues. Looked up from germline, CDR1 is PRHDT and CDR2 is FYEKMQ (reference sequence). V shed 4 bases and J 4 bases; nucleotides not matched to a gene: 11. The CDR3 region is CASSSLPGQGGKNIQYF. The CDR3, as DNA: TGTGCCAGCAGCTCATTACCGGGACAGGGAGGGAAAAACATTCAGTACTTC.

The chain has TRBV19 and TRBJ2-1; TRBD2 agrees at 9 bases. Germline V gene sequence: CDR1 LNHDA, CDR2 SQIVND (reference sequence). This CDR3 has 15 amino acids. Trimming took 7 bases from V and 6 from J; bases not matched to a gene: 10. The CDR3 spells CASIAGTSPVNEQFF. As DNA, the CDR3 is TGTGCCAGTATCGCCGGGACTAGCCCCGTCAATGAGCAGTTCTTC.